One and the same sample provided the 8 T cell receptor beta chains below, sequenced in a study of early stage breast cancer tumors. Data came from immunoSEQ multiplex PCR; TCRdb stores just in-frame clones and leaves some out. The sample lists about 6,300 clones; 73% were seen once. The specimen was normal breast tissue next to the tumor. These receptors all come from a person aged 40 to 49 with breast cancer.

This clone showed up just a few times. V is TRBV28 and J is TRBJ1-2; D not certain. The CDR3 has 14 residues. V dropped 5 bases and J dropped 2 bases, with 12 bases sitting between them. The germline V gene encodes CDR1 MDHEN and CDR2 SYDVKM. The CDR3 here is CASSTQGPNYGYTF. CDR3 in DNA: TGTGCCAGCAGTACACAAGGGCCAAACTATGGCTACACCTTC.

The chain links TRBV7-3 to TRBJ2-5; the match to TRBD2 covers 9 bases. The germline V gene encodes CDR1 SGHTA and CDR2 FQGTGA. Trimming took 1 base from V and 2 from J; bases not matched to a gene: 2. The CDR3 consists of 15 residues. CDR3 loop: CASSLRGLAQETQYF. The CDR3 DNA sequence: TGTGCCAGCAGCTTAAGGGGACTAGCTCAAGAGACCCAGTACTTC.

The chain uses TRBV5-6 and TRBJ2-3, with TRBD2 matching over 14 bases. V trimming: 0 bases; J trimming: 6 bases; junction bases outside the gene matches: 6. The CDR3 consists of 17 residues. Germline CDR1 and CDR2: SGHDT and YYEEEE. CDR3 in amino acids: CASSLGGLAGASDTQYF. The CDR3 nucleotides are TGTGCCAGCAGCTTGGGGGGACTAGCGGGAGCATCCGATACGCAGTATTTT. Looking up the rest from reference TRBV5-6 and TRBJ2-3 gives the full variable domain: DAGVTQSPTHLIKTRGQQVTLRCSPKSGHDTVSWYQQALGQGPQFIFQYYEEEERQRGNFPDRFSGHQFPNYSSELNVNALLLGDSALYLCASSLGGLAGASDTQYFGPGTRLTVL.

This chain joins TRBV5-1 and TRBJ2-3, with D possibly being TRBD1 (5 bases). Germline V lookup: CDR1 SGHRS, CDR2 YFSETQ. Between the trimmed V and J ends, which lost 1 base and 1 base, there was a span of 13 bases. This CDR3 is built from 16 residues. In DNA, the CDR3 is TGCGCCAGCAGCTTGCGTCCAGGGTGGGGCACAGATACGCAGTATTTT. Its translation: CASSLRPGWGTDTQYF.

V and J are TRBV5-1 and TRBJ2-5; 8 bases align to TRBD1. The length of the CDR3 is 16 residues. Germline CDR1 is SGHRS and CDR2 is YFSETQ. V lost 0 bases to trimming and J lost 5 bases; unmatched junction nucleotides: 9. Here the CDR3 reads CASSLAPGGPGETQYF. The CDR3 DNA is TGCGCCAGCAGCTTGGCCCCAGGGGGCCCGGGGGAGACCCAGTACTTC.

The V gene is TRBV19, the J gene TRBJ2-7; perhaps TRBD2 as D (5 bases). The CDR3 length is 14 residues. V was cut by 5 bases and J by 1 base, with 12 bases left in between. The germline V gene encodes CDR1 LNHDA and CDR2 SQIVND (reference sequence). CDR3 sequence reads: CASSPGIVSYEQYF. For the CDR3, the DNA is TGTGCCAGTAGTCCGGGGATCGTGTCCTACGAGCAGTACTTC.

This chain connects TRBV19 to TRBJ2-1, with D maybe TRBD2 (6 bases). This CDR3 is 13 amino acids long. V was trimmed by 5 bases and J by 7 bases, leaving 12 bases between them. The germline CDR1 and CDR2 sequences are LNHDA and SQIVND (reference sequence). CDR3: CASSAGPENEQFF. DNA of the CDR3: TGTGCCAGTAGTGCGGGACCAGAGAATGAGCAGTTCTTC.

This rearrangement joins TRBV28 to TRBJ1-1; D may be TRBD1 (6 bases). CDR3 length equals 13 residues. The germline gives CDR1 MDHEN, CDR2 SYDVKM. The ends were cut back, 10 bases at V and 1 base at J, with 13 bases in the middle. CDR3 nucleotide sequence: TGTGCCACTCTACAGGGTGGGAACACTGAAGCTTTCTTT. The encoded protein is CATLQGGNTEAFF.